The 11 T cell receptor beta chains listed next were all sequenced from one sample in a study of blood T cells in healthy people across ages. The use of a sample-barcoded 5' primer and a J-beta primer mix characterized a second PCR of about 7 to 12 cycles. TCRdb analysed the 5' RACE reads with MiXCR anew, one entry per CDR3 protein. The sample records roughly 700,000 distinct CDR3 sequences, around 48% being singletons. Sequenced sample: blood. Receptor source: a woman aged 55-70 years in good health.

This clonotype was seen more than once but under ten times. The chain employs TRBV20-1 and TRBJ2-7; D could derive from TRBD1 or TRBD2 (5 bases each). This CDR3 is built from 14 residues. Germline V gives CDR1 DFQATT, CDR2 SNEGSKA (reference sequence). Trimming pared 5 bases from V and 2 bases from J, leaving 16 bases between. DNA for the CDR3: TGCAGTGCTTCCCCGAACTGGGGGACCTACGAGCAGTACTTC. Its translation: CSASPNWGTYEQYF.

The rearrangement joins TRBV20-1 to TRBJ2-5; TRBD1 or TRBD2 may be the D gene (5 bases each). Between the trimmed V and J ends, which lost 3 bases and 5 bases, there was a span of 13 bases. Per the germline V gene, CDR1 is DFQATT and CDR2 is SNEGSKA (reference sequence). This CDR3 region has 13 residues. The CDR3 loop is CSARGRTAETQYF. Here the CDR3 DNA reads TGCAGTGCTAGGGGACGAACGGCGGAGACCCAGTACTTC.

The rearrangement uses TRBV4-1 and TRBJ1-1, with D possibly TRBD1 on 6 matching bases. Germline-derived CDR1 and CDR2 are MGHRA and YSYEKL. This CDR3 has 14 amino acids. Trimming cost V 3 bases and J 2 bases, with 10 bases left between them. The CDR3 DNA follows: TGCGCCAGCAGCCAGGGGGACACTAACACTGAAGCTTTCTTT. This gives the protein CASSQGDTNTEAFF.

CDR3 protein: CASRLTGGGHNEQYF. CDR3 sequence (DNA): TGTGCCAGCAGACTAACAGGGGGCGGCCACAATGAGCAGTACTTC. The V call is TRBV6-2 or TRBV6-3, the J call TRBJ2-5; the match to TRBD1 covers 9 bases. The V segment lost 6 bases and the J segment 11 bases; nucleotides outside the gene matches: 16. The CDR3 loop spans 15 amino acids. The V gene's germline CDR1 is MNHEY and CDR2 SVGEGT.

The J gene is TRBJ2-1, the V gene TRBV12-5; 10 bases are a match to TRBD1. The end of the DNA is better explained by TRBJ2-7, so the J call may be wrong. The CDR3 extends over 17 amino acids. The V gene's germline CDR1 is LGHNT and CDR2 FRNRAP. The DNA for the CDR3 is TGTGCTAGTGGTTTGGTACTACCGGGACAGGGGTACCACGAGCAGTACTTC. Translation: CASGLVLPGQGYHEQYF.

The chain uses TRBV29-1 and TRBJ2-1; D may be TRBD1 (6 bases). Per the germline V gene, CDR1 is SQVTM and CDR2 is ANQGSEA. The V end was cut by 4 bases, the J end by 2 bases, with 9 bases between. CDR3 size: 13 residues. CDR3 in DNA: TGCAGCGTTGGGACAGCGACCTACAATGAGCAGTTCTTC. Translating it yields CSVGTATYNEQFF.

The CDR3 is CASSVVATGLEQYF. The CDR3 DNA is TGTGCCAGCAGCGTAGTTGCGACAGGGCTCGAGCAGTACTTC. The chain joins TRBV7-2 to TRBJ2-7, with 7 bases that match TRBD1. V was clipped by 5 bases and J by 6 bases; unmatched bases: 10. Germline CDR1 is SGHTA and CDR2 is FQGNSA. The CDR3 extends over 14 amino acids.

The chain recombines TRBV20-1 with TRBJ2-7; a weak D match, TRBD2 (6 bases). Germline CDR1 DFQATT, CDR2 SNEGSKA (reference sequence). This CDR3 spans 17 amino acids. The ends were cut back, 2 bases at V and 7 bases at J, with 27 bases in the middle. CDR3: CSARLPAPIAASGEQYF. The CDR3 nucleotides are TGCAGTGCTAGACTCCCCGCACCCATAGCGGCGTCGGGGGAGCAGTACTTC.

This clonotype was seen at least ten times. J is TRBJ2-3 and V is TRBV5-1; the match to TRBD1 covers 9 bases. Trimming removed 0 bases from V and 3 bases from J; junction bases left unmatched: 2. Looked up from germline, CDR1 is SGHRS and CDR2 is YFSETQ. This CDR3 contains 15 residues. DNA for the CDR3: TGCGCCAGCAGCTTGGAACAGGGGGCGACAGATACGCAGTATTTT. Residues: CASSLEQGATDTQYF.

J is TRBJ2-3 and V is TRBV7-2; 10 nucleotides line up with TRBD1. Germline V gene sequence: CDR1 SGHTA, CDR2 FQGNSA. Trimming took 0 bases from V and 5 from J; bases not matched to a gene: 5. CDR3 length equals 16 residues. CDR3 protein: CASSLAGQGRGDTQYF. In DNA, the CDR3 is TGTGCCAGCAGCTTAGCGGGACAGGGGAGGGGAGATACGCAGTATTTT.

The chain is built from TRBV30 and TRBJ1-4; no clear D. Germline CDR1 reads GTSNPN; CDR2 reads SVGIG (reference sequence). The CDR3 totals 13 residues. With 4 bases removed from V and 5 bases from J, the gap between germline ends came to 11 bases. CDR3 DNA sequence: TGTGCCTGGACTCCCCGCCCCAATGAAAAACTGTTTTTT. Its protein product is CAWTPRPNEKLFF.